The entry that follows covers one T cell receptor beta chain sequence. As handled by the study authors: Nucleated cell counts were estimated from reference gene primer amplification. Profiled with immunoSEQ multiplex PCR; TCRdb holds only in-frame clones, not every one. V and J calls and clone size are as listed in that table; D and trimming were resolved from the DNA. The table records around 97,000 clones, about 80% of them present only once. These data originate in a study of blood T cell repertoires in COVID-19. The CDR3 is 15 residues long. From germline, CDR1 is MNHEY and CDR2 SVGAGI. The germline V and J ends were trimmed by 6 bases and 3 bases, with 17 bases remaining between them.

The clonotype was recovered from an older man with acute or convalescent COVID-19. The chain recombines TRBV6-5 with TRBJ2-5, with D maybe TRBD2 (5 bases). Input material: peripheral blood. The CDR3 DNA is TGTGCCAGCAGGCCTTCCGGGCCGAGGGAAGAGACCCAGTACTTC. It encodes CASRPSGPREETQYF.